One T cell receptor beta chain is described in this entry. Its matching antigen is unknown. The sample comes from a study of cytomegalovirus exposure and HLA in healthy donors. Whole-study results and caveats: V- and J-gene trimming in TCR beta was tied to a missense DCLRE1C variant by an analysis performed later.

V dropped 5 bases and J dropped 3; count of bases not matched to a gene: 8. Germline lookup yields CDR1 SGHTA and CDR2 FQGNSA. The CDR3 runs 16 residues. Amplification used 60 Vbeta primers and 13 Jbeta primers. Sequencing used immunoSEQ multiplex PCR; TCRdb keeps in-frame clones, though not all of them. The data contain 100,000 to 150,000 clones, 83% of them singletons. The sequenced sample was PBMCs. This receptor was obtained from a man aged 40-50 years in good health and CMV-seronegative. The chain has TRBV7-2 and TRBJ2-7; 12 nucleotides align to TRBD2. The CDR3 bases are TGTGCCAGCAGCGAGCCAGGACTAGCGGGACGCTACGAGCAGTACTTC. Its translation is CASSEPGLAGRYEQYF.